Here is one T cell receptor beta chain with its context. This clonotype was recorded at least ten times. What this receptor recognizes is not known. No much larger clone is present one base from it, and per-base qualities are unavailable. The CDR3, cysteine through phenylalanine, is 15 amino acids long. Only the CDR3 DNA is retained, 45 bases long and in frame from the first base. V is cut by 5 bases and J by 0 bases, and the space between the germline ends is 12 bases. CDR1 SGHVS and CDR2 FQNEAQ were looked up in the germline V gene. These data originate in a study of early T cells in non-severe SARS-CoV-2 infection (dated by TCRdb to the early 2020s). Turning to the overall study: Because TCR sequencing relied on bulk RNA taken from unsorted whole blood, pairing of alpha and beta chains was not possible. Study-wide findings and limitations: VDJdb matching was skewed toward anti-spike CD8 responses and likely underestimated virus-specific expansions by missing private and CD4 specificities.

Library method: 5' RACE. This sample was sequenced with a NextSeq 500. To correct for sequencing error and PCR bias, the TCR library protocol tagged individual cDNA molecules with unique molecular identifiers. Both TCR alpha and beta chains were sequenced, and tight co-correlation was observed between alpha and beta sequence abundances in each sample. The paper's processing steps were these. V gene, J gene and CDR3 annotation of TCR sequences was performed with Decombinator V4. Expanded TCRs were defined as changing significantly between any two time points under a Poisson model with p below 0.0001. TCR abundances were normalised to the total number of TCRs sequenced in each sample and reported as counts per million. TRAV1-2 paired with TRAJ12, TRAJ20 or TRAJ33 defined MAIT TCRs, while TRAV10 paired with TRAJ18 defined iNKT TCRs. A search of VDJdb, accessed on 1 November 2021, was run for TCRs annotated to CMV, EBV and SARS-CoV-2, with TCRs annotated for multiple antigens excluded. The raw public data were reprocessed by TCRdb itself: fastp quality trimming at Q25, MiXCR clonotype calling, in-frame beta chains only. A single entry per CDR3 protein holds the most common genes and DNA from its merged rows. In this record, the V and J calls reflect TCRdb's handling and not the investigators' own analysis. This sample is represented by more than 55,000 distinct CDR3 sequences; 13% of them were singletons. Together, the top ten hold approximately 8.5% of the sample.

This was a case-control study nested in a cohort of healthcare workers in London, UK, who had nasopharyngeal swab PCR tests and blood samples taken every week. Between 23 and 31 March 2020, the week of the UK lockdown, healthcare workers were enrolled and then followed up weekly for as long as 16 weeks. This TCR was recovered from an adult who was a healthcare worker with PCR-confirmed SARS-CoV-2 infection or an uninfected control (not recorded which). This specimen consisted of whole blood, obtained at baseline. In this chain, TRBV7-8 is recombined with TRBJ2-3; the D match is possibly TRBD1 or TRBD2, with 5 bases aligned in each. The nucleotide sequence reads as follows: TGTGCCAGCAGCCCCGGGACCCAAAGCACAGATACGCAGTATTTT. Translated, it reads CASSPGTQSTDTQYF.